These T cell receptor beta chains were read from a single sample in a study of blood T cell repertoires in COVID-19. Data came from immunoSEQ multiplex PCR; TCRdb stores just in-frame clones and leaves some out. The sample lists nearly 50,000 clones, 86% occurring once. The material sequenced was peripheral blood. Receptors were obtained from a woman aged 55-70 years with acute or convalescent COVID-19. Each CDR3 is given with its conserved first and last residue.

CASTRDRGEKLFF	TRBJ1-4	TRBV19
CASSDASGGTDTQYF	TRBJ2-3	TRBV6-4
CASSPGPDEQYF	TRBJ2-7	TRBV18
CASSEPAKSPYEQYF	TRBJ2-7	TRBV10-2
CASSYSRQGWEKLFF	TRBJ1-4	TRBV6-5
CATDPGSGTEAFF	TRBJ1-1	TRBV19
CASRPFGTLTYEQYF	TRBJ2-7	TRBV6-6
CASNRGQGRSGANVLTF	TRBJ2-6	TRBV19
CASSPGDRADSPLHF	TRBJ1-6	TRBV5-1
CASSPRGLVAAFF	TRBJ1-1	TRBV19
CASSLVHSSYNEQFF	TRBJ2-1	TRBV11-2
CASSLAGQPNEKLFF	TRBJ1-4	TRBV5-1